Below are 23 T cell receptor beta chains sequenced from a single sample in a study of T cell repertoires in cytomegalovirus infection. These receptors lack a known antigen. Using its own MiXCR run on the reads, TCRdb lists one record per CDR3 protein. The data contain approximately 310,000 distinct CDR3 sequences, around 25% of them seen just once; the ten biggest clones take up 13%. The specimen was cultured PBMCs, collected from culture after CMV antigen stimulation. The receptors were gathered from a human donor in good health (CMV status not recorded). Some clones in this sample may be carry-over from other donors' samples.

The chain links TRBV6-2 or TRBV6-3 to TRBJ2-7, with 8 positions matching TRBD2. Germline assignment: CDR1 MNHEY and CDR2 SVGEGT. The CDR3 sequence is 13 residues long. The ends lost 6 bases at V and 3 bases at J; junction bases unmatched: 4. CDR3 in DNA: TGTGCCAGCAGGAGGACTAGCCGCTACGAGCAGTACGTC. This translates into CASRRTSRYEQYV.

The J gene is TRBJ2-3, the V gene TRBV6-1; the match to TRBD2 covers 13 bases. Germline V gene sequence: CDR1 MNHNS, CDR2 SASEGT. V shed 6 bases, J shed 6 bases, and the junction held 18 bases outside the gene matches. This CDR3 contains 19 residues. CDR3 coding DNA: TGTGCCAGCAGCACCCCTCCGACGACTAGCGGGAGGCTAGCTGATACGCAGTATTTT. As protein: CASSTPPTTSGRLADTQYF.

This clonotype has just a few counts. DNA of the CDR3: TGTGCCAGCAGACCGGGACTAGCGGGGACGTACCAAGAGACCCAGTACTTC. This gives the protein CASRPGLAGTYQETQYF. The chain is built from TRBV27 and TRBJ2-5; TRBD2 matches 13 bases. CDR1 MNHEY and CDR2 SMNVEV come from the germline V gene (reference sequence). This CDR3 contains 17 residues. V shed 6 bases, J shed 0 bases, and the junction held 7 bases outside the gene matches.

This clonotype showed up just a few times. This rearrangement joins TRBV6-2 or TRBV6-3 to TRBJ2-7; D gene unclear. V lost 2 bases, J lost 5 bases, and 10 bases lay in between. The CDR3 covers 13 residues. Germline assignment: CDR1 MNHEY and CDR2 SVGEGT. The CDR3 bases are TGTGCCAGCAGTTACAAGGGTCCCCACGAGCAGTACTTC. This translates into CASSYKGPHEQYF.

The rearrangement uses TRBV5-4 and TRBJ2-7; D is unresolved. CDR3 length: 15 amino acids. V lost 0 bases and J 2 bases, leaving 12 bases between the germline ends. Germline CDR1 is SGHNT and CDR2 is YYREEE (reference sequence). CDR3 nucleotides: TGTGCCAGCAGCTTGGGCGACAAGGCGACCTACGAGCAGTACTTC. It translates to CASSLGDKATYEQYF.

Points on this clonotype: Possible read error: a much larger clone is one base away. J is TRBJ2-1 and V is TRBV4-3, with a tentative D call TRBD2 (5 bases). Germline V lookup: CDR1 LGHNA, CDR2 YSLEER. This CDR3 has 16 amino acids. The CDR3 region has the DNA TGCGCCAACAGCCAAGCGACCGGGAATGCCTACAATGAGCAGTTCTTC. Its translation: CANSQATGNAYNEQFF.

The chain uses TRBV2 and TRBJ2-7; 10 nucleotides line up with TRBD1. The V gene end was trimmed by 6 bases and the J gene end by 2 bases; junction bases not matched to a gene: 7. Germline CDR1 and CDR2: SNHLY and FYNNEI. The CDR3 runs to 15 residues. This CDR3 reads CASRAGTGETYEQYV. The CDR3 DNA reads TGTGCCAGCAGAGCCGGGACAGGGGAGACCTACGAGCAGTACGTC.

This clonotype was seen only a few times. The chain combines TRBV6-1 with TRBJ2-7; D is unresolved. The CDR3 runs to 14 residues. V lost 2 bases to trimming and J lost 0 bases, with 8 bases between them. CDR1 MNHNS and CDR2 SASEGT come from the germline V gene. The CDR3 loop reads CASSEFGPSYEQYV. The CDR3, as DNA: TGTGCCAGCAGTGAATTTGGGCCCTCCTACGAGCAGTACGTC.

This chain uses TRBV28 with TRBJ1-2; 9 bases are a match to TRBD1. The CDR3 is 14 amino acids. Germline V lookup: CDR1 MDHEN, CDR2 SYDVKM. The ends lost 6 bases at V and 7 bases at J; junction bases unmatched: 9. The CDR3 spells CASRLSLQGAGYTF. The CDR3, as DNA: TGTGCCAGCAGACTATCCTTACAGGGGGCTGGCTACACCTTC.

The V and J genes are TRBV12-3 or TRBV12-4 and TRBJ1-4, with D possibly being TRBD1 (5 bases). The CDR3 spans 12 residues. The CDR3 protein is CATTDSNEKLFF. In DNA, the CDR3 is TGTGCTACGACAGACTCTAATGAAAAACTGTTTTTT.

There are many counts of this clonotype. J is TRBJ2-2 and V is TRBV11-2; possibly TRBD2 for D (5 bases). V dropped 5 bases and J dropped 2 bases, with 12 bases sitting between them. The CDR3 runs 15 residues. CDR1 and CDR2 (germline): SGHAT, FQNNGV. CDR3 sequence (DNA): TGTGCCAGCAGCCCCCGGAGGAGTAACACCGGGGAGCTGTTTTTT. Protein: CASSPRRSNTGELFF.

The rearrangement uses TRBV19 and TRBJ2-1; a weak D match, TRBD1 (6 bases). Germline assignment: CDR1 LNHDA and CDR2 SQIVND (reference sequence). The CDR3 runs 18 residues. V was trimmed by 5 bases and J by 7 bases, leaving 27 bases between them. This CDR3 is CASSLSYAGEGDGNEQFF. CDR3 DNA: TGTGCCAGTAGTCTCAGTTATGCAGGAGAGGGGGACGGAAATGAGCAGTTCTTC.

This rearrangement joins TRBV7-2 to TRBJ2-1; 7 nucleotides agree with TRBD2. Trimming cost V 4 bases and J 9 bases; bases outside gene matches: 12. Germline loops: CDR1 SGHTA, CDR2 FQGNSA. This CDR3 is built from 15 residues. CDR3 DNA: TGTGCCAGCAGCTCACTAGCGTCGCCCCAGGTTGAGCAGTTCTTC. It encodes CASSSLASPQVEQFF.

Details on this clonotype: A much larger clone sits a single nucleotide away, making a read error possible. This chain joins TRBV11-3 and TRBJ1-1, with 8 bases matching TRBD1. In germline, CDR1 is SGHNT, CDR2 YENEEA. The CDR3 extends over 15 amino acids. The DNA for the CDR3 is TGTGCCAGCAGGTTAGGAGGGACAGGGAACACTGAAGCTTTCTTT. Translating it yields CASRLGGTGNTEAFF.

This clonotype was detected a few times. The CDR3 is CASSYSAGTYEQYV. CDR3 DNA: TGTGCCAGCAGTTACTCTGCGGGAACCTACGAGCAGTACGTC. The genes are TRBV6-5 and TRBJ2-7, with a tentative D call TRBD2 (6 bases). Germline V gives CDR1 MNHEY, CDR2 SVGAGI. The V end lost 0 bases, the J end lost 2 bases, and 8 bases lay between the germline ends. This CDR3 contains 14 residues.

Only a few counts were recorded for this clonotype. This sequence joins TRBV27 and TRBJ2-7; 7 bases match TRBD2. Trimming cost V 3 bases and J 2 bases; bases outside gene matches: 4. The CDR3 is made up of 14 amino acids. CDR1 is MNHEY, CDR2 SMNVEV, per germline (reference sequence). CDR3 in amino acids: CASSFAGRAYEQYF. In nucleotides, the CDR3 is TGTGCCAGCAGTTTCGCTGGGAGGGCCTACGAGCAGTACTTC.

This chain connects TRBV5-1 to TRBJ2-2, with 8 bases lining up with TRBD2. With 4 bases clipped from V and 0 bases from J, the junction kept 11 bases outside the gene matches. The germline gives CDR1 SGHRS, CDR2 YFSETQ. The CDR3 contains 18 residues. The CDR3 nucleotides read TGCGCCAGCAGCCGGGGAGCGGGAGCGCTTTCGAACACCGGGGAGCTGTTTTTT. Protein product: CASSRGAGALSNTGELFF.

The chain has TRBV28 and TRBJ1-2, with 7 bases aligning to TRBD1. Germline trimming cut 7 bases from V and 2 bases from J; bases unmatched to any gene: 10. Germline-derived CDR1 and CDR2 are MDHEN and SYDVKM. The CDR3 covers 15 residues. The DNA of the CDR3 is TGTGCCAGCACGACACCGACAGGGAAAAACTATGGCTACACCTTC. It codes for CASTTPTGKNYGYTF.

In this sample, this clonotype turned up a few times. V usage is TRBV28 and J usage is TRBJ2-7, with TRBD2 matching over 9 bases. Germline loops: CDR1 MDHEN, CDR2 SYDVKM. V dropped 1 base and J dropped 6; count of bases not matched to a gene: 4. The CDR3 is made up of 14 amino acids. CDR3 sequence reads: CASSLSGGRGEQYF. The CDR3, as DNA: TGTGCCAGCAGTTTATCTGGCGGGAGGGGCGAGCAGTACTTC.

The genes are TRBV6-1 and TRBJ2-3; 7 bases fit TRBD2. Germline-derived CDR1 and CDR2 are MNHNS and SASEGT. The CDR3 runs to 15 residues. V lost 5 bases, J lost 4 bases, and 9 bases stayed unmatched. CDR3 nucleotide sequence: TGTGCCAGCAGTTACGCGGGAGTAGGAGCAGATACGCAGTATTTT. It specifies CASSYAGVGADTQYF.

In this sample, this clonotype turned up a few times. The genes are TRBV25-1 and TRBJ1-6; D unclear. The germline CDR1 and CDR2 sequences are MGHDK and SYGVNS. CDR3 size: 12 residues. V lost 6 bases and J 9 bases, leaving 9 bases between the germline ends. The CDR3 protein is CASRDGRSPLHF. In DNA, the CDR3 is TGTGCCAGCAGGGACGGACGTTCACCCCTCCACTTT. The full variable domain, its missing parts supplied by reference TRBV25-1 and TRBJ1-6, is EADIYQTPRYLVIGTGKKITLECSQTMGHDKMYWYQQDPGMELHLIHYSYGVNSTEKGDLSSESTVSRIRTEHFPLTLESARPSHTSQYLCASRDGRSPLHFGNGTRLTVT.

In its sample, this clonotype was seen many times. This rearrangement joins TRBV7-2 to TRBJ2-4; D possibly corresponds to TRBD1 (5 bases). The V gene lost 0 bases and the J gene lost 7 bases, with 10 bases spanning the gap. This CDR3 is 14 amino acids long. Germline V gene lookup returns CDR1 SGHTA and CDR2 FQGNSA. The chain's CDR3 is CASSLADRRNIQYF. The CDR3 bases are TGTGCCAGCAGCTTAGCCGACAGAAGGAACATTCAGTACTTC.

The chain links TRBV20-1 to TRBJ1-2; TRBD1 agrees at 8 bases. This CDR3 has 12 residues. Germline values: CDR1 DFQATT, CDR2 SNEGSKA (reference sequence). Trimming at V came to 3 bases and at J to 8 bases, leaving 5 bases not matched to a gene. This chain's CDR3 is CSARTGAGGYTF. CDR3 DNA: TGCAGTGCTAGGACAGGGGCTGGCGGCTACACCTTC.